This T cell receptor (beta chain) is drawn from a study of technical replicates of blood from a handful of donors. Germline CDR1 reads SEHNR; CDR2 reads FQNEAQ (reference sequence). The CDR3 contains 13 residues. Data came from immunoSEQ multiplex PCR; TCRdb stores just in-frame clones and leaves some out. Here the sample spans about 69,000 clones, 80% to 90% being singletons. The chain employs TRBV7-9 and TRBJ2-1, with D perhaps matching TRBD2 (5 bases). This receptor was taken from a human donor in good health. Some clones in this sample may be carry-over from other donors' samples. Sequencing was performed on PBMCs. In nucleotides, the CDR3 is TGTGCTACAACCGAGGGCGTAGGACGTGAGCAGTTCTTC. It is translated as CATTEGVGREQFF.